The clone carrying this T cell receptor beta chain showed up just a few times. Antigen: not known. Regions amplified from RNA transcripts were the TCR beta CDR3 regions. The primer set for the first-round RT-PCR of the TCR CDR3 was HTBI. TCRdb reanalysed the multiplex PCR reads using MiXCR and keeps one entry per CDR3 protein. Here the sample spans around 350,000 distinct CDR3 sequences, approximately 25% being singletons. Per the germline V gene, CDR1 is MGHRA and CDR2 is YSYEKL. The CDR3 has 15 residues. With V trimmed by 1 base and J by 4 bases, 2 bases remained unmatched. Exclusion of a patient resulted from uncontrolled infection, other autoimmune disease, pregnancy or lactation. This record belongs to a study of T cells in Graves' hyperthyroidism and ophthalmopathy. Study observations and caveats: Before onset, ophthalmopathy was predicted by the model a median 6.5 months earlier.

This TCR was recovered from a man in his fifties or sixties with Graves' hyperthyroidism. The V gene is TRBV4-1, the J gene TRBJ2-3; 10 nucleotides agree with TRBD1. The specimen sequenced was blood. In DNA form, the CDR3 reads TGCGCCAGCAGCCAAGGGGACAGGGGCGCAGATACGCAGTATTTT. Residues: CASSQGDRGADTQYF.